The source of this T cell receptor beta chain is a study of cytomegalovirus exposure and HLA in healthy donors. Findings and limits, study-wide: Sequences of the TCR beta chain were said to predict the HLA-A and HLA-B alleles of most subjects accurately.

The V end was cut by 5 bases, the J end by 7 bases, with 8 bases between. The V gene's germline CDR1 is MRHNA and CDR2 SNTAGT. The CDR3 has 11 residues. This clone turned up a few times. Its antigen is unknown. The PCR contained 60 Vbeta and 13 Jbeta primers. Produced via immunoSEQ multiplex PCR; TCRdb's table is partial and in-frame only. The table includes tens of thousands of clones, 53% detected once. The chain has TRBV6-4 and TRBJ1-2, with D maybe TRBD1 (6 bases). The origin of this receptor is a woman aged 35 to 49 in good health and CMV-seropositive. Sequences were obtained from PBMCs. CDR3 residues: CASSQGFGYTF. Here the CDR3 DNA reads TGTGCCAGCAGTCAGGGGTTTGGCTACACCTTC.